The clone carrying this T cell receptor beta chain was recorded at least ten times. Its antigen is still unknown. V was trimmed by 6 bases and J by 4 bases, leaving 12 bases between them. The CDR3 loop spans 13 amino acids. In germline, CDR1 is MNHNS, CDR2 SASEGT. TCRdb re-called the 5' RACE reads with MiXCR, one entry per CDR3 protein. The repertoire consists of 70,000 to 80,000 distinct CDR3 sequences, with about 7.7% occurring once and the leading ten covering roughly 30%. The data stem from a study of T cells after yellow fever vaccination. Study conclusions and caveats: FACS-sorted repertoires could harbor abundant contaminating bulk-population clonotypes. A weaker but faster secondary response was observed, peaking on day 5 versus 15.

The source was CD8+ T cells sorted from PBMCs, collected approximately 11 days after the first yellow fever vaccination. This clonotype was sampled from a man aged 18 to 29 who received the YFV17D yellow fever vaccine. This rearrangement joins TRBV6-1 to TRBJ1-1, with a tentative D call TRBD1 (5 bases). The CDR3 reads CASRKGRTTEAFF. The CDR3 bases are TGTGCCAGCAGAAAGGGGAGAACCACTGAAGCTTTCTTT.